This T cell receptor (beta chain) appears in the sequencing data of a study of yellow fever vaccine responses in identical twins. Study-level findings and limits: After vaccination, twins' T cell response reportedly seemed partly convergent, partly personalized.

Germline V lookup: CDR1 SNHLY, CDR2 FYNNEI. V lost 5 bases to trimming and J lost 6 bases, with 14 bases between them. This CDR3 region has 13 residues. Via MiXCR, TCRdb re-called the RT-PCR reads, giving one row per CDR3 protein. Here the sample spans approximately 18,000 distinct CDR3 sequences, 60% to 70% being singletons. As regards this clonotype: Its specificity is unknown.

This specimen was T cells from blood (PBMCs), unsorted or a sorted subset (not recorded which), taken before or after yellow fever vaccination (not recorded which). This TCR derives from a woman under 30 who received the yellow fever vaccine. The chain combines TRBV2 with TRBJ2-7; D is ambiguous. CDR3 amino acids: CASSPSTHSEQYV. Here the CDR3 DNA reads TGTGCCAGCAGTCCTTCGACCCATAGCGAGCAGTACGTC.